Following are 12 T cell receptor beta chains from one sample sequenced in a study of T cell clones after liver transplantation. Clones were sequenced by immunoSEQ multiplex PCR, and TCRdb holds only the in-frame ones, with some missing. The sample holds approximately 68,000 clones; under 90% are singletons and the top ten take less than 0.65%. The material was CD4+ T cells from blood, obtained before liver transplant. These receptors all come from a human donor who received a liver transplant.

The rearrangement uses TRBV7-3 and TRBJ2-3; D uncertain. Trimming cost V 6 bases and J 4 bases, with 8 bases left between them. Looked up from germline, CDR1 is SGHTA and CDR2 is FQGTGA. The CDR3 extends over 12 amino acids. CDR3 in DNA: TGTGCCAGCAGTCCCTCGGCAGATACGCAGTATTTT. Its translation: CASSPSADTQYF.

The genes are TRBV28 and TRBJ2-1; 11 positions match TRBD2. CDR1 and CDR2 (germline): MDHEN, SYDVKM. The CDR3 has 15 residues. The junction had 7 bases not matched to a gene; V was cut back by 8 bases and J by 4 bases. The DNA of the CDR3 is TGTGCCAGCGGAGGATTAGCGGGAGGGTACAATGAGCAGTTCTTC. This sequence encodes CASGGLAGGYNEQFF.

The chain uses TRBV11-2 and TRBJ2-5; TRBD2 matches 8 bases. Germline CDR1 is SGHAT and CDR2 is FQNNGV. CDR3 length: 17 amino acids. Losses at the gene ends were 4 bases for V and 4 bases for J; bases not matched to a gene: 14. The CDR3 sequence: CASSSSQGAGVPETQYF. CDR3 DNA sequence: TGTGCCAGCAGCTCCTCCCAGGGAGCGGGAGTACCAGAGACCCAGTACTTC.

The gene calls are TRBV7-9 and TRBJ1-4; a possible D gene is TRBD1 (5 bases). CDR1 is SEHNR and CDR2 is FQNEAQ in the germline V gene (reference sequence). The CDR3 is 15 residues long. The V end was cut by 4 bases, the J end by 7 bases, with 16 bases between. The CDR3 DNA reads as TGTGCCAGCAGCTCTCTCCAGGGAGACGGTGAAAAACTGTTTTTT. Amino acid sequence: CASSSLQGDGEKLFF.

J is TRBJ2-7 and V is TRBV11-2; 10 positions agree with TRBD2. Germline V lookup: CDR1 SGHAT, CDR2 FQNNGV. The J segment lost 3 bases and the V segment lost 7 bases, leaving 9 bases of the junction unmatched. The CDR3 spans 15 residues. CDR3 in amino acids: CASNQGGLADYEQYF. The CDR3 DNA follows: TGTGCCAGCAACCAGGGTGGACTAGCGGACTACGAGCAGTACTTC. Variable domain in full (rest from reference TRBV11-2 and TRBJ2-7): EAGVAQSPRYKIIEKRQSVAFWCNPISGHATLYWYQQILGQGPKLLIQFQNNGVVDDSQLPKDRFSAERLKGVDSTLKIQPAKLEDSAVYLCASNQGGLADYEQYFGPGTRLTVT.

The chain couples TRBV2 to TRBJ2-5, with 10 bases identical to TRBD2. Germline V gene lookup returns CDR1 SNHLY and CDR2 FYNNEI. This CDR3 region has 15 residues. Trimming cost V 4 bases and J 8 bases; bases outside gene matches: 10. The CDR3 here is CASSGPSGSLETQYF. DNA for the CDR3: TGTGCCAGCAGTGGGCCTAGCGGGAGTTTGGAAACCCAGTACTTC.

The chain combines TRBV2 with TRBJ2-1; no clear D. Deletions cut 7 bases from V and 4 bases from J, with 14 bases between. The CDR3 totals 14 residues. Germline-derived CDR1 and CDR2 are SNHLY and FYNNEI. Here the CDR3 DNA reads TGTGCCAGCATTGACAAAGTGAGATACAATGAGCAGTTCTTC. Translation gives CASIDKVRYNEQFF.

The chain uses TRBV7-2 and TRBJ2-1; 7 positions agree with TRBD1. CDR3 size: 14 residues. Trimming removed 4 bases from V and 8 bases from J; junction bases left unmatched: 8. Germline V gene sequence: CDR1 SGHTA, CDR2 FQGNSA. The CDR3 DNA sequence: TGTGCCAGCAGCTCACAGGGGATTGGGGATGAGCAGTTCTTC. It translates to CASSSQGIGDEQFF. The full variable domain, its missing parts supplied by reference TRBV7-2 and TRBJ2-1, is GAGVSQSPSNKVTEKGKDVELRCDPISGHTALYWYRQSLGQGLEFLIYFQGNSAPDKSGLPSDRFSAERTGGSVSTLTIQRTQQEDSAVYLCASSSQGIGDEQFFGPGTRLTVL.

V gene TRBV6-4 combines with J gene TRBJ2-1; 9 nucleotides line up with TRBD2. In germline, CDR1 is MRHNA, CDR2 SNTAGT. V shed 3 bases and J 11 bases; nucleotides not matched to a gene: 2. This CDR3 spans 12 amino acids. The CDR3 nucleotides read TGTGCCAGCAGTGAAGCTAGCGGGAAGCAGTTCTTC. It codes for CASSEASGKQFF.

The chain joins TRBV28 to TRBJ1-1; 8 positions match TRBD1. The junction had 13 bases not matched to a gene; V was cut back by 8 bases and J by 2 bases. CDR1 and CDR2 (germline): MDHEN, SYDVKM. There are 16 residues in the CDR3. The CDR3 bases are TGTGCCAGCCGTCGGACAGGGCGTCCGAGAAACACTGAAGCTTTCTTT. This codes for CASRRTGRPRNTEAFF.

The J gene is TRBJ2-7, the V gene TRBV13, with D perhaps TRBD1 (5 bases). Trimming shortened V by 3 bases and J by 5 bases, and 11 bases separated the two germline ends. The CDR3 runs to 13 residues. CDR1 is PRHDT and CDR2 is FYEKMQ in the germline V gene (reference sequence). CDR3 DNA: TGTGCCAGCAGCTTTTACAGGCAGCACGAGCAGTACTTC. Amino acid sequence: CASSFYRQHEQYF.

About this clone: A junction end diverges from the germline sequence, so it may reflect a read error. The genes are TRBV28 and TRBJ1-1, with D perhaps matching TRBD1 (6 bases). The CDR3 sequence is 14 residues long. The germline V gene encodes CDR1 MDHEN and CDR2 SYDVKM. CDR3 sequence: CASSISATGVRALF. The CDR3 DNA is TGTGCCAGCAGTATATCCGCGACAGGCGTGAGAGCTCTCTTT.